A selection of T cell receptor beta chains follows, all from one sample in a study of HIV-infected patients and healthy controls. TCRdb re-analysed the 5' RACE reads in MiXCR, keeping a single row per CDR3 protein. Found here are around 58,000 distinct CDR3 sequences, 15% to 20% of them singletons; the top ten hold more than 1.2%. The specimen sequenced was CD4+ T cells from blood. These receptor sequences come from a human donor in good health. Both conserved end residues are part of each CDR3. A D gene is named only where the DNA matches it firmly. Expanded clones are given a class, and other clones once, few, many or no size at all.

clone_size	v_call	j_call	d_call	cdr3_aa	cdr3_nt
.	TRBV18	TRBJ1-4	.	CASSPGESSTNEKLFF	TGTGCCAGCTCACCCGGTGAAAGCTCAACTAATGAAAAACTGTTTTTT
few	TRBV30	TRBJ1-1	.	CAWERTTYTEAFF	TGTGCCTGGGAACGGACAACTTACACTGAAGCTTTCTTT
many	TRBV29-1	TRBJ2-5	TRBD2	CSVEDRLAGGEETQYF	TGCAGCGTTGAAGATCGACTAGCGGGGGGGGAAGAGACCCAGTACTTC
few	TRBV20-1	TRBJ2-7	TRBD1	CSAKGQYRSEQYF	TGCAGTGCTAAGGGACAGTATCGAAGCGAGCAGTACTTC
few	TRBV3-1	TRBJ2-5	.	CASSQRGDGETQYF	TGTGCCAGCAGCCAGAGGGGCGACGGGGAGACCCAGTACTTC
many	TRBV12-3/TRBV12-4	TRBJ1-6	.	CASRAQTGRDSPLHF	TGTGCCAGCAGAGCCCAGACAGGCAGGGATTCACCCCTCCACTTT
few	TRBV7-9	TRBJ2-7	.	CASSLEDEQYF	TGTGCCAGCAGCTTAGAGGACGAGCAGTACTTC
many	TRBV7-2	TRBJ2-3	TRBD2	CASNLGLSRTDTQYF	TGTGCCAGCAACCTGGGACTATCTCGCACAGATACGCAGTATTTT
many	TRBV7-9	TRBJ2-7	TRBD2	CASSLGGGEQYF	TGTGCCAGCAGCTTAGGGGGGGGCGAGCAGTACTTC
once	TRBV12-3/TRBV12-4	TRBJ2-3	.	CASSLGGLNTDTQYF	TGTGCCAGCAGCTTAGGGGGACTAAACACAGATACGCAGTATTTT
.	TRBV20-1	TRBJ1-5	.	CSASGEGWSNQPQHF	TGCAGCGCCTCCGGAGAGGGTTGGAGCAATCAGCCCCAGCATTTT
few	TRBV6-1	TRBJ2-3	.	CASVGPFTDTQYF	TGTGCCAGCGTGGGGCCCTTCACAGATACGCAGTATTTT
many	TRBV29-1	TRBJ1-1	.	CSVTPSSTEAFF	TGCAGCGTGACACCTTCTTCCACTGAAGCTTTCTTT
many	TRBV27	TRBJ2-7	.	CASSFLGPYEQYF	TGTGCCAGCAGTTTCCTTGGCCCCTACGAGCAGTACTTC
many	TRBV24-1	TRBJ2-2	.	CATSDLQFGGTGELFF	TGTGCCACCAGTGATTTGCAATTCGGGGGCACCGGGGAGCTGTTTTTT
few	TRBV4-3	TRBJ1-6	.	CASSQRGRSPLHF	TGCGCCAGCAGCCAGAGAGGCCGTTCACCCCTCCACTTT
.	TRBV5-1	TRBJ2-3	TRBD2	CASSLASAGGTTDTQYF	TGCGCCAGCAGCTTGGCCTCGGCGGGAGGTACCACAGATACGCAGTATTTT
.	TRBV12-3/TRBV12-4	TRBJ2-7	TRBD2	CASSSRLAVSYEQYF	TGTGCCAGCAGTTCTCGACTAGCGGTGTCCTACGAGCAGTACTTC
many	TRBV12-3/TRBV12-4	TRBJ2-7	TRBD1	CASSFRGTVAYEQYF	TGTGCCAGCAGTTTCAGAGGGACAGTTGCCTACGAGCAGTACTTC
many	TRBV3-1	TRBJ1-5	.	CASSQGPNGNQPQHF	TGTGCCAGCAGCCAGGGGCCGAACGGCAATCAGCCCCAGCATTTT
few	TRBV14	TRBJ2-2	.	CASSQGSSLRTGELFF	TGTGCCAGCAGCCAAGGTTCTAGTCTCCGGACCGGGGAGCTGTTTTTT
many	TRBV29-1	TRBJ1-2	.	CSGTRASERGYTF	TGCAGCGGGACACGGGCCTCTGAGAGGGGCTACACCTTC
few	TRBV11-2	TRBJ2-7	.	CASSLNRVGYEQYF	TGTGCCAGCAGCTTAAACAGGGTAGGCTACGAGCAGTACTTC
once	TRBV6-5	TRBJ2-4	.	CASSYSLLAKNIQYF	TGTGCCAGCAGTTACTCGCTGTTAGCCAAAAACATTCAGTACTTC
many	TRBV20-1	TRBJ2-7	.	CSAQGDYEQYF	TGCAGTGCCCAAGGCGATTACGAGCAGTACTTC
.	TRBV4-2	TRBJ2-1	TRBD2	CASSLRLADNEQFF	TGTGCCAGCAGCCTCCGACTAGCTGACAATGAGCAGTTCTTC
.	TRBV6-1	TRBJ1-2	TRBD1	CASERIRMGGQGSNGYTF	TGTGCCAGCGAACGAATAAGGATGGGGGGACAGGGATCTAATGGCTACACCTTC
many	TRBV29-1	TRBJ2-5	TRBD2	CSGKGLAGGNQETQYF	TGCAGCGGGAAAGGACTAGCGGGAGGGAACCAAGAGACCCAGTACTTC
.	TRBV20-1	TRBJ1-2	TRBD1	CRPAGQGNGYTF	TGCAGGCCAGCGGGACAGGGGAATGGCTACACCTTC
.	TRBV6-1	TRBJ1-2	.	CASRSRVSNYGYTF	TGTGCCAGCAGAAGCAGGGTATCGAACTATGGCTACACCTTC
.	TRBV12-3/TRBV12-4	TRBJ1-1	.	CASSETRRNTEAFF	TGTGCCAGCAGTGAGACCAGAAGGAACACTGAAGCTTTCTTT
many	TRBV20-1	TRBJ1-5	.	CSASRGANQPQHF	TGCAGTGCTAGCCGCGGAGCCAATCAGCCCCAGCATTTT
many	TRBV20-1	TRBJ2-1	.	CSAVDFRYNEQFF	TGCAGTGCTGTTGACTTCAGGTACAATGAGCAGTTCTTC
few	TRBV12-3/TRBV12-4	TRBJ1-5	.	CASSPDGGNQPQHF	TGTGCCAGCAGTCCGGACGGGGGCAATCAGCCCCAGCATTTT
.	TRBV29-1	TRBJ1-2	.	CSVAYVQGYGYTF	TGCAGCGTTGCTTACGTACAGGGTTATGGCTACACCTTC
few	TRBV2	TRBJ2-6	.	CASSEGPNSGANVLTF	TGTGCCAGCAGTGAAGGACCGAACTCTGGGGCCAACGTCCTGACTTTC
few	TRBV20-1	TRBJ1-1	TRBD1	CSASDRGARGAFF	TGCAGTGCCTCGGACAGGGGGGCGAGGGGAGCTTTCTTT
.	TRBV10-3	TRBJ1-3	.	CAISEASSGNTIYF	TGTGCCATCAGTGAGGCCAGTTCTGGAAACACCATATATTTT
many	TRBV20-1	TRBJ1-4	TRBD1	CSPSPIDRGPEKLFF	TGCAGTCCATCTCCAATTGACAGGGGGCCGGAAAAACTGTTTTTT
.	TRBV29-1	TRBJ1-1	.	CSVGSKNNLNTEAFF	TGCAGCGTCGGATCTAAGAATAATTTGAACACTGAAGCTTTCTTT
few	TRBV20-1	TRBJ2-5	TRBD1	CSAAGTGKQTQYF	TGCAGTGCCGCCGGGACAGGGAAGCAGACCCAGTACTTC
many	TRBV6-5	TRBJ1-1	.	CASSYSGQGEAFF	TGTGCCAGCAGTTACTCGGGGCAAGGTGAAGCTTTCTTT
many	TRBV7-2	TRBJ2-7	.	CASSLLEAYEQYF	TGTGCCAGCAGCTTACTGGAGGCCTACGAGCAGTACTTC
few	TRBV27	TRBJ2-7	TRBD2	CASSLTGSGSPNYEQYF	TGTGCCAGCAGTTTAACCGGTAGCGGGAGTCCGAATTACGAGCAGTACTTC